This T cell receptor (beta chain) originates from a study of cytomegalovirus exposure and HLA in healthy donors. Whole-study context: Membership in the Caucasian-associated ancestry cluster was found for 75% to 90% of nearly 400 genotyped donors.

After removal of 7 bases from V and 5 bases from J, the junction contained 6 bases not matched to a gene. Germline loops: CDR1 LNHDA, CDR2 SQIVND (reference sequence). This CDR3 spans 14 amino acids. As concerns this clone: The antigen is not known.

General study findings and limits: In vitro work confirmed that three CMV-associated chains recognize CMV antigens. HLA-A and HLA-B allele assignments for most subjects were reportedly predicted accurately using TCR beta sequences.

The PCR ran on 60 Vbeta and 13 Jbeta primers. Using immunoSEQ multiplex PCR, the repertoire was profiled, and TCRdb retains in-frame clones only, with some absent. The sample yields roughly 150,000 clones, roughly 80% seen once. The specimen sequenced was PBMCs. The sequence came from a middle-aged woman in good health and CMV-seropositive. V and J are TRBV19 and TRBJ2-4; 9 bases are a match to TRBD1. The CDR3: CASMSWTGENIQYF. DNA for the CDR3: TGTGCCAGTATGAGTTGGACAGGGGAAAACATTCAGTACTTC.